These T cell receptor beta chains were read from a single sample in a study of blood T cell repertoires in COVID-19. Produced via immunoSEQ multiplex PCR; TCRdb's table is partial and in-frame only. The sample holds roughly 300,000 clones; 80% to 90% are singletons and the top ten take 3.5% to 5%. The sequencing sample was made of PBMCs or T cells enriched from blood (not recorded which). The receptors were sampled from a man aged 25 to 45 who had recovered from COVID-19. Each CDR3 is given without its conserved first and last residue. The D gene is left open where the match is weak.

d_call j_call v_call cdr3_aa
- TRBJ1-2 TRBV18 ASSPSSDGGYGYT
- TRBJ2-3 TRBV20-1 SASSQDTQY
- TRBJ1-1 TRBV23-1 ASSPSDSSTEAF
- TRBJ2-3 TRBV6-1 ASSDGGYTDTQY
TRBD1 TRBJ1-4 TRBV19 ASGVRGVGEKLF
TRBD2 TRBJ2-2 TRBV28 ASIQQRGRTGELF
TRBD2 TRBJ2-1 TRBV4-1 ASARTSGGYNEQF
- TRBJ2-3 TRBV28 ASRPTGHADTQY
TRBD1 TRBJ1-2 TRBV6-5 ASRTGQGGRGYT
TRBD1 TRBJ2-1 TRBV5-6 ASSFTGGHEQF
- TRBJ1-4 TRBV7-9 ASSLGAQTNEKLF
TRBD1 TRBJ1-4 TRBV6-5 ASSYYRGVDEKLF
- TRBJ2-2 TRBV5-1 ASSHPALLAANTGELF
TRBD1 TRBJ1-2 TRBV3-1/TRBV3-2 ASSLGGNGYT
- TRBJ1-5 TRBV10-2 ASSEGGGNQPQH
TRBD1 TRBJ1-5 TRBV6-5 ASSPFGQGNQPQH
TRBD1 TRBJ1-2 TRBV29-1 SGTQGVYGYT
TRBD2 TRBJ2-3 TRBV3-1/TRBV3-2 ASSPVAGLAGGDRTDTQY
- TRBJ2-2 TRBV5-1 ASSLWQNTGELF
- TRBJ1-2 TRBV6-1 ASSEAAGGNGYT
- TRBJ1-4 TRBV28 ASPPGEGGLPGF
- TRBJ2-5 TRBV11-2 ASSNQVGAGETQY
- TRBJ2-7 TRBV28 ASEVYRGGEQY
TRBD1 TRBJ1-3 TRBV30 ASRDRGFGNTIY
TRBD1 TRBJ1-1 TRBV9 ASSPRSGGPEAF
TRBD2 TRBJ2-1 TRBV28 ASSYETWGGGSEQF
TRBD1 TRBJ1-2 TRBV6-4 ASSATGGTRYT
- TRBJ1-1 TRBV24-1 ATSDTGTTEAF
- TRBJ2-1 TRBV7-6 ASSLAAAATNEQF
TRBD2 TRBJ2-7 TRBV6-5 ASSYSTSGNYEQY
- TRBJ2-1 TRBV9 ASSASPGLDEQF
- TRBJ1-2 TRBV6-5 ASNRPPQDYGYT
TRBD1 TRBJ1-4 TRBV3-1/TRBV3-2 ASSHRTGEKLF
TRBD1 TRBJ1-2 TRBV6-1 ASSEVTGTGRDGYT
TRBD2 TRBJ2-1 TRBV13 ASSLVYSGRGNEQF
- TRBJ1-2 TRBV19 ASSTNNYGYT
TRBD1 TRBJ1-2 TRBV9 ASSVADRGRGYT
TRBD2 TRBJ2-2 TRBV13 ASSSSREPNTGELF
- TRBJ1-2 TRBV28 ASNTFRWYGYT
- TRBJ1-5 TRBV7-8 ASSLITNSNQPQH
- TRBJ1-1 TRBV4-2 ASSQEGHLNTEAF
- TRBJ1-1 TRBV18 ASGDTLNTEAF
- TRBJ2-2 TRBV9 ASSGIQENTGELF
- TRBJ2-3 TRBV11-3 ASSGRGSYTDTQY
TRBD2 TRBJ2-2 TRBV6-5 ASTPGGAGELF
TRBD1 TRBJ2-1 TRBV19 ASKRGGQGGNEQF
TRBD1 TRBJ1-2 TRBV15 ATSNRDTGGRAGYT
- TRBJ2-2 TRBV18 ASSRIVGAPGELF
- TRBJ2-3 TRBV6-5 ASSYSEGSADTQY
TRBD2 TRBJ2-1 TRBV11-3 ASSTWGLADYNEQF
- TRBJ2-1 TRBV25-1 ASSESSNRSYNEQF
- TRBJ1-2 TRBV3-1/TRBV3-2 ASSQERAPRSKGYT
- TRBJ1-3 TRBV2 ASSGAGQPGPGNTIY
TRBD2 TRBJ2-7 TRBV14 ASSPPKVSGGRREQY
TRBD2 TRBJ2-3 TRBV7-2 ASSLGGTTDTQY
TRBD2 TRBJ2-5 TRBV5-6 ASSLARGAGALETQY
TRBD1 TRBJ2-1 TRBV24-1 ATSDPTGQGKDGEQF